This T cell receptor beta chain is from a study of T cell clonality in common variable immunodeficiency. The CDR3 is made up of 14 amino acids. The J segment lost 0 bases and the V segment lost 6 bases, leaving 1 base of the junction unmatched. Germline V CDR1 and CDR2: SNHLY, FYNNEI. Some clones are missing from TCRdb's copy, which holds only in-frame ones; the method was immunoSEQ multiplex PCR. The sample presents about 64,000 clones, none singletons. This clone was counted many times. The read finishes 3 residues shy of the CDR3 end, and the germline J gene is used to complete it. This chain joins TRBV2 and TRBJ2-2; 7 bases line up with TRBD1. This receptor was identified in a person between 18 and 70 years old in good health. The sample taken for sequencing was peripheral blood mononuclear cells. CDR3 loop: CASSTGANTGELFF. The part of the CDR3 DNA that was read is TGTGCCAGCAGCACAGGGGCGAACACCGGGGAG.